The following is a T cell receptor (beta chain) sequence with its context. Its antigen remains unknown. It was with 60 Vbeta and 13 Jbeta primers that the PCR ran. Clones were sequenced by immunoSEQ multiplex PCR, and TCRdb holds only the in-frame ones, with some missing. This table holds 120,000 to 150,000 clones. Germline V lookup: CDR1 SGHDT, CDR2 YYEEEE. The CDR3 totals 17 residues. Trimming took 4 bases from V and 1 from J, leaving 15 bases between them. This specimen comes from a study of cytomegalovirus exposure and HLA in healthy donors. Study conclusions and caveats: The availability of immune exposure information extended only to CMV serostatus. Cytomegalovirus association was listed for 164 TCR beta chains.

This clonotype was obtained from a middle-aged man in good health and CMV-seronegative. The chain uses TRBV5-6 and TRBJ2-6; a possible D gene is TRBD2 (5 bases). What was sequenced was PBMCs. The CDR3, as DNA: TGTGCCAGCAGCCAAAGGATCCGGGGATCTGGGGCCAACGTCCTGACTTTC. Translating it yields CASSQRIRGSGANVLTF.